The present T cell receptor beta chain was sequenced within a study of response to subunit inactivated influenza vaccine. TCRdb fed the RT-PCR reads into MiXCR, producing one record per CDR3 protein. The sample contains 500,000 to 750,000 distinct CDR3 sequences, around 15% of which appear only once. This clonotype has only a few counts. The sequences come from PBMCs from blood, collected 11 to 12 days after vaccination. The sequence was collected from a man aged 50-60 years who received an inactivated influenza vaccine.

CDR3 loop: CSAINVGEKLFF. In nucleotides, the CDR3 is TGCAGTGCTATTAACGTTGGTGAAAAACTGTTTTTT. The chain employs TRBV20-1 and TRBJ1-4; D not resolved. V dropped 4 bases and J dropped 7 bases, with 10 bases sitting between them. CDR1 DFQATT and CDR2 SNEGSKA come from the germline V gene (reference sequence). The CDR3 is 12 amino acids.